The rows below give T cell receptor beta chains drawn from one sample of a study of blood T cells in healthy people across ages. TCRdb processed the 5' RACE reads anew with MiXCR; each CDR3 protein has one entry. The profile covers some 1.4 million distinct CDR3 sequences, with 42% appearing a single time and roughly 7.9% taken by the ten largest. The material sequenced was blood. The receptors come from a woman between 18 and 30 years old in good health. Each CDR3 is given with its conserved first and last residue. Fields, in order: V gene, clone size, D gene, J gene, CDR3 protein, CDR3 DNA. A D gene is named only where the DNA matches it firmly. Rows give clone size only sometimes, using once, few, many, or a class for an expanded clone.

v_call: TRBV20-1; clone_size: -; d_call: -; j_call: TRBJ1-5; cdr3_aa: CSARQPDSNQPQHF; cdr3_nt: TGCAGTGCTAGACAGCCCGATAGCAATCAGCCCCAGCATTTT
v_call: TRBV19; clone_size: -; d_call: TRBD2; j_call: TRBJ2-7; cdr3_aa: CASGSSGGDISGYEQYF; cdr3_nt: TGTGCCAGTGGTTCTAGCGGGGGAGACATATCAGGATACGAGCAGTACTTC
v_call: TRBV15; clone_size: -; d_call: TRBD1; j_call: TRBJ1-3; cdr3_aa: CATSLIGGRSGNTIYF; cdr3_nt: TGTGCCACCAGTCTCATAGGGGGCCGTTCTGGAAACACCATATATTTT
v_call: TRBV5-1; clone_size: -; d_call: -; j_call: TRBJ2-1; cdr3_aa: CASSLSVGSNEQFF; cdr3_nt: TGCGCCAGCAGTCTGTCAGTCGGGTCCAATGAGCAGTTCTTC
v_call: TRBV7-6; clone_size: -; d_call: TRBD2; j_call: TRBJ2-7; cdr3_aa: CASSLGGLASGDYEQYF; cdr3_nt: TGTGCCAGCAGCTTAGGGGGATTGGCTAGCGGAGACTACGAGCAGTACTTC
v_call: TRBV7-8; clone_size: few; d_call: TRBD1; j_call: TRBJ1-5; cdr3_aa: CASSLGGPGQIYQPQHF; cdr3_nt: TGTGCCAGCAGCTTAGGGGGCCCGGGACAGATTTATCAGCCCCAGCATTTT
v_call: TRBV5-1; clone_size: few; d_call: -; j_call: TRBJ1-1; cdr3_aa: CASSLGGVVAEAFF; cdr3_nt: TGCGCCAGCAGCTTGGGAGGGGTGGTCGCTGAAGCTTTCTTT
v_call: TRBV9; clone_size: -; d_call: TRBD2; j_call: TRBJ2-5; cdr3_aa: CASSVTWGTRGGYEQYF; cdr3_nt: TGTGCCAGCAGCGTAACGTGGGGGACTAGAGGTGGTTATGAGCAGTACTTC
v_call: TRBV28; clone_size: -; d_call: -; j_call: TRBJ1-5; cdr3_aa: CASSLTRQDPNQPQHF; cdr3_nt: TGTGCCAGCAGTCTGACACGCCAAGACCCTAATCAGCCCCAGCATTTT
v_call: TRBV7-9; clone_size: -; d_call: TRBD1; j_call: TRBJ1-5; cdr3_aa: CASSSSQTGSFNQPQHF; cdr3_nt: TGTGCCAGCAGCTCCTCCCAGACAGGGAGTTTCAATCAGCCCCAGCATTTT
v_call: TRBV3-1; clone_size: -; d_call: TRBD1; j_call: TRBJ2-3; cdr3_aa: CASSRGDRGVPDTQYF; cdr3_nt: TGTGCCAGCAGCCGCGGGGACAGGGGGGTCCCAGATACGCAGTATTTT
v_call: TRBV20-1; clone_size: -; d_call: TRBD2; j_call: TRBJ2-5; cdr3_aa: CSAPGTSGRQAGEQYF; cdr3_nt: TGCAGTGCCCCCGGGACTAGCGGGAGACAGGCAGGTGAGCAGTACTTC
v_call: TRBV12-3/TRBV12-4; clone_size: -; d_call: TRBD2; j_call: TRBJ2-5; cdr3_aa: CASRPPAGVCGETQYF; cdr3_nt: TGTGCCAGCAGACCCCCAGCGGGAGTTTGTGGGGAGACCCAGTACTTC
v_call: TRBV6-1; clone_size: -; d_call: TRBD1; j_call: TRBJ1-2; cdr3_aa: CASSEVGDRATGYTF; cdr3_nt: TGTGCCAGCAGTGAAGTAGGAGACAGGGCAACTGGCTACACCTTC
v_call: TRBV6-1; clone_size: few; d_call: TRBD2; j_call: TRBJ2-7; cdr3_aa: CASRNLAEGSYEQYF; cdr3_nt: TGTGCCAGCAGAAATCTAGCGGAGGGATCCTACGAGCAGTACTTC
v_call: TRBV10-3; clone_size: few; d_call: TRBD2; j_call: TRBJ2-1; cdr3_aa: CAIGLAGPNEQFF; cdr3_nt: TGTGCCATCGGATTAGCGGGACCCAATGAGCAGTTCTTC
v_call: TRBV12-3/TRBV12-4; clone_size: -; d_call: -; j_call: TRBJ1-4; cdr3_aa: CASSYRALVNEKLFF; cdr3_nt: TGTGCCAGCAGTTACAGGGCCCTCGTTAATGAAAAACTGTTTTTT
v_call: TRBV20-1; clone_size: -; d_call: -; j_call: TRBJ2-1; cdr3_aa: CSASSGRNNEQFF; cdr3_nt: TGCAGTGCTAGTTCGGGGCGGAACAATGAGCAGTTCTTC
v_call: TRBV12-3/TRBV12-4; clone_size: -; d_call: TRBD2; j_call: TRBJ2-7; cdr3_aa: CASSALGAGYYEQYF; cdr3_nt: TGTGCCAGCAGTGCCCTTGGAGCGGGGTACTACGAGCAGTACTTC
v_call: TRBV29-1; clone_size: few; d_call: TRBD1; j_call: TRBJ2-3; cdr3_aa: CSSGPGTGGTDTQYF; cdr3_nt: TGCAGCTCCGGACCCGGGACAGGGGGAACAGATACGCAGTATTTT
v_call: TRBV20-1; clone_size: -; d_call: -; j_call: TRBJ1-2; cdr3_aa: CSSGGLSKSGGYTF; cdr3_nt: TGCAGCAGCGGCGGGTTGAGTAAGTCAGGCGGCTACACCTTC
v_call: TRBV10-3; clone_size: few; d_call: -; j_call: TRBJ2-5; cdr3_aa: CAISEPGQQGGETQYF; cdr3_nt: TGTGCCATCAGTGAGCCAGGCCAACAAGGGGGAGAGACCCAGTACTTC
v_call: TRBV12-3/TRBV12-4; clone_size: -; d_call: -; j_call: TRBJ1-5; cdr3_aa: CASSFAPGQPQHF; cdr3_nt: TGTGCCAGCAGTTTTGCCCCCGGACAGCCCCAGCATTTT
v_call: TRBV6-5; clone_size: -; d_call: TRBD2; j_call: TRBJ2-5; cdr3_aa: CASSYSVASGSQETQYF; cdr3_nt: TGTGCCAGCAGTTACTCGGTTGCTAGCGGGAGCCAAGAGACCCAGTACTTC
v_call: TRBV5-4; clone_size: -; d_call: -; j_call: TRBJ1-2; cdr3_aa: CASRNPASLLYGYTF; cdr3_nt: TGTGCCAGCAGAAACCCAGCCTCGCTACTTTATGGCTACACCTTC
v_call: TRBV3-1; clone_size: -; d_call: TRBD2; j_call: TRBJ2-1; cdr3_aa: CASSRPGLALNEQFF; cdr3_nt: TGTGCCAGCAGCCGGCCGGGACTAGCATTGAATGAGCAGTTCTTC
v_call: TRBV12-3/TRBV12-4; clone_size: -; d_call: -; j_call: TRBJ2-7; cdr3_aa: CASRGRGGGIRSYEQYF; cdr3_nt: TGTGCCAGCAGGGGGAGAGGGGGCGGGATCCGCTCCTACGAGCAGTACTTC
v_call: TRBV12-3/TRBV12-4; clone_size: -; d_call: -; j_call: TRBJ2-7; cdr3_aa: CASSQTGPSSYEQYF; cdr3_nt: TGTGCCAGCAGCCAAACAGGTCCCAGCTCCTACGAGCAGTACTTC
v_call: TRBV9; clone_size: few; d_call: -; j_call: TRBJ2-3; cdr3_aa: CASRSASDTQYF; cdr3_nt: TGTGCCAGCAGATCGGCGTCGGATACGCAGTATTTT
v_call: TRBV7-8; clone_size: few; d_call: TRBD2; j_call: TRBJ2-1; cdr3_aa: CASSHGLVGEQFF; cdr3_nt: TGTGCCAGCAGCCACGGACTAGTCGGTGAGCAGTTCTTC
v_call: TRBV27; clone_size: -; d_call: -; j_call: TRBJ2-4; cdr3_aa: CASSSTRADTKNIQYF; cdr3_nt: TGTGCCAGCAGTTCAACCCGAGCGGATACCAAAAACATTCAGTACTTC
v_call: TRBV29-1; clone_size: many; d_call: -; j_call: TRBJ2-7; cdr3_aa: CSVDGDGTYEQYF; cdr3_nt: TGCAGCGTTGATGGGGACGGGACCTACGAGCAGTACTTC
v_call: TRBV6-5; clone_size: few; d_call: TRBD1; j_call: TRBJ2-7; cdr3_aa: CASKMATGANYEQYF; cdr3_nt: TGTGCCAGCAAAATGGCCACAGGGGCCAACTACGAGCAGTACTTC
v_call: TRBV12-3/TRBV12-4; clone_size: few; d_call: -; j_call: TRBJ2-7; cdr3_aa: CASSSSGLYEQYF; cdr3_nt: TGTGCCAGCAGTTCCTCAGGTTTATACGAGCAGTACTTC
v_call: TRBV20-1; clone_size: -; d_call: -; j_call: TRBJ2-7; cdr3_aa: CSARQAGLWGQYF; cdr3_nt: TGCAGTGCTAGACAGGCCGGCCTATGGGGGCAGTACTTC
v_call: TRBV2; clone_size: -; d_call: -; j_call: TRBJ1-2; cdr3_aa: CASTKMGGGYTF; cdr3_nt: TGTGCCAGCACCAAGATGGGGGGTGGCTACACCTTC
v_call: TRBV4-2; clone_size: -; d_call: TRBD2; j_call: TRBJ2-2; cdr3_aa: CASSQDPGGDPRDGELFF; cdr3_nt: TGTGCCAGCAGCCAAGACCCTGGGGGGGACCCCAGGGACGGGGAGCTGTTTTTT
v_call: TRBV11-2; clone_size: -; d_call: -; j_call: TRBJ2-4; cdr3_aa: CASSLESGMDIQYF; cdr3_nt: TGTGCCAGCAGCTTAGAGTCGGGGATGGACATTCAGTACTTC
v_call: TRBV25-1; clone_size: few; d_call: -; j_call: TRBJ2-1; cdr3_aa: CASSEYYGGPNEQFF; cdr3_nt: TGTGCCAGCAGTGAATACTACGGGGGCCCCAATGAGCAGTTCTTC
v_call: TRBV6-6; clone_size: few; d_call: TRBD2; j_call: TRBJ2-7; cdr3_aa: CATQAGGPVTQYF; cdr3_nt: TGTGCCACTCAAGCGGGAGGGCCGGTAACCCAGTACTTC
v_call: TRBV7-7; clone_size: few; d_call: -; j_call: TRBJ2-3; cdr3_aa: CASSFSSGNTQYF; cdr3_nt: TGTGCTAGCAGCTTTTCGTCAGGGAATACGCAGTATTTT